Below are 29 T cell receptor beta chains sequenced from a single sample in a study of neurological immune-mediated disorders. TCRdb redid the calling of the 5' RACE reads with MiXCR, one entry per CDR3 protein. The sample holds 50,000 to 60,000 distinct CDR3 sequences; roughly 15% are singletons and the top ten take 4% to 5.5%. Sequencing was done on a sample of PBMCs. The receptors shown here come from a man in his fifties or sixties in good health.

This clonotype was counted at least ten times. This chain uses TRBV5-4 with TRBJ2-7, with D maybe TRBD1 (6 bases). The V end was cut by 6 bases, the J end by 6 bases, with 16 bases between. CDR3 size: 13 residues. The germline gives CDR1 SGHNT, CDR2 YYREEE (reference sequence). CDR3 sequence reads: CASTLQGTSEQYF. CDR3 DNA: TGTGCCAGCACCCTTCAGGGGACCAGCGAGCAGTACTTC.

This clonotype has at least ten counts. This rearrangement joins TRBV5-1 to TRBJ2-2, with D tentatively TRBD2 (6 bases). This CDR3 comprises 14 residues. Germline-derived CDR1 and CDR2 are SGHRS and YFSETQ. V lost 5 bases and J 1 base, leaving 9 bases between the germline ends. This chain's CDR3 is CASRLSGNTGELFF. CDR3 DNA: TGCGCCAGCAGGCTTAGCGGGAACACCGGGGAGCTGTTTTTT.

This clonotype has at least ten counts. The J gene is TRBJ2-5, the V gene TRBV5-5, with TRBD1 identical over 8 bases. The CDR3 contains 15 residues. The germline V gene encodes CDR1 SGHKS and CDR2 YYEKEE (reference sequence). V dropped 4 bases and J dropped 4; count of bases not matched to a gene: 9. The CDR3 DNA reads as TGTGCCAGCAGCATGCTACAGGGGGTAGGAGAGACCCAGTACTTC. This codes for CASSMLQGVGETQYF.

This clonotype was found many times. This chain uses TRBV25-1 with TRBJ1-4; tentative D call: TRBD1 (5 bases). Germline assignment: CDR1 MGHDK and CDR2 SYGVNS. V was pared by 2 bases and J by 6 bases, with 7 bases between. The CDR3 is 13 residues long. The CDR3 spells CASSEPGDEKLFF. DNA of the CDR3: TGTGCCAGCAGTGAACCGGGGGATGAAAAACTGTTTTTT.

This clonotype has a count of ten or more. V is TRBV20-1 and J is TRBJ2-2; TRBD1 matches 8 bases. In germline, CDR1 is DFQATT, CDR2 SNEGSKA (reference sequence). V shed 6 bases, J shed 1 base, and the junction held 7 bases outside the gene matches. The CDR3 sequence is 15 residues long. This CDR3 is CSAESGTGNTGELFF. The CDR3 nucleotides are TGCAGTGCGGAGTCCGGGACAGGGAACACCGGGGAGCTGTTTTTT.

This clonotype was seen ten or more times. V is TRBV20-1 and J is TRBJ2-2; D is ambiguous. CDR3 length equals 14 residues. V was cut by 3 bases and J by 5 bases, with 13 bases left in between. Germline V gene lookup returns CDR1 DFQATT and CDR2 SNEGSKA (reference sequence). The CDR3: CSARWQIMTGELFF. The DNA for the CDR3 is TGCAGTGCTAGGTGGCAGATAATGACCGGGGAGCTGTTTTTT.

This clonotype was seen repeatedly, ten times or more. The V and J genes are TRBV12-3 or TRBV12-4 and TRBJ1-1, with 9 bases identical to TRBD1. The CDR3 consists of 13 residues. Losses at the gene ends were 4 bases for V and 3 bases for J; bases not matched to a gene: 0. The chain's CDR3 is CASSWTGDTEAFF. The CDR3 DNA reads as TGTGCCAGCAGTTGGACAGGGGACACTGAAGCTTTCTTT.

This clonotype was seen ten or more times. This chain links TRBV29-1 with TRBJ2-1, with D possibly being TRBD2 (6 bases). Trimming took 4 bases from V and 12 from J, leaving 22 bases between them. CDR3 length: 14 amino acids. The germline V gene encodes CDR1 SQVTM and CDR2 ANQGSEA. The CDR3 region has the DNA TGCAGCGTTGCCCTCGGGCTAGCGCCCGCGGGGCAGTTCTTC. Its protein is CSVALGLAPAGQFF.

The chain is built from TRBV29-1 and TRBJ1-1; D gene ambiguous. V dropped 4 bases and J dropped 3 bases, with 3 bases sitting between them. The CDR3 is 10 amino acids. Germline CDR1 is SQVTM and CDR2 is ANQGSEA. CDR3 bases: TGCAGCGTTGCAGACACTGAAGCTTTCTTT. This sequence encodes CSVADTEAFF. The whole variable domain, remainder taken from reference TRBV29-1 and TRBJ1-1, is SAVISQKPSRDICQRGTSLTIQCQVDSQVTMMFWYRQQPGQSLTLIATANQGSEATYESGFVIDKFPISRPNLTFSTLTVSNMSPEDSSIYLCSVADTEAFFGQGTRLTVV.

This clonotype has only one observation. J is TRBJ2-7 and V is TRBV5-1; the D gene is possibly TRBD2 (6 bases). Trimming removed 0 bases at V and 3 bases at J, with 10 bases between. The CDR3 length is 14 residues. Per the germline V gene, CDR1 is SGHRS and CDR2 is YFSETQ. CDR3 sequence reads: CASSLDRTIYEQYF. CDR3 nucleotide sequence: TGCGCCAGCAGCTTGGACAGGACTATCTACGAGCAGTACTTC.

Many counts were recorded for this clonotype. The chain carries TRBV20-1 and TRBJ2-2; D not certain. The germline V and J ends were trimmed by 4 bases and 1 base, with 4 bases remaining between them. The CDR3 extends over 12 amino acids. Germline-derived CDR1 and CDR2 are DFQATT and SNEGSKA (reference sequence). CDR3 sequence reads: CSANWNTGELFF. The CDR3 nucleotides read TGCAGTGCTAACTGGAACACCGGGGAGCTGTTTTTT.

This chain uses TRBV18 with TRBJ1-1; D gene ambiguous. The ends were cut back, 2 bases at V and 0 bases at J, with 4 bases in the middle. The length of the CDR3 is 13 residues. CDR1 and CDR2 from the germline V gene are KGHSH and LQKENI. The CDR3 nucleotides read TGTGCCAGCTCACCAGTAATGAACACTGAAGCTTTCTTT. The encoded protein is CASSPVMNTEAFF.

This clonotype has ten or more counts. Here the CDR3 reads CASSLLEVTNQPQHF. CDR3 sequence (DNA): TGTGCCAGCAGTTTATTGGAGGTGACGAATCAGCCCCAGCATTTT. This sequence joins TRBV28 and TRBJ1-5; D gene ambiguous. V lost 1 base and J lost 4, with 11 bases in between. CDR1 and CDR2 (germline): MDHEN, SYDVKM. This CDR3 spans 15 amino acids.

There are many counts of this clonotype. J is TRBJ2-7 and V is TRBV3-1, with unresolved D. V shed 2 bases and J shed 7 bases, with 9 bases lying between them. Germline CDR1 and CDR2: LGHDT and YNNKEL (reference sequence). CDR3 size: 12 residues. The CDR3 nucleotides read TGTGCCAGCAGCCAACTCGCCGGGGAGCAGTACTTC. Its translation: CASSQLAGEQYF.

This clonotype has a single count. The junction and the germline gene differ at one end; a read error may be behind it. This sequence joins TRBV11-1 and TRBJ2-1; D remains ambiguous. CDR1 and CDR2 (germline): SGHAT, FQDESV (reference sequence). This CDR3 is 15 amino acids long. The CDR3 DNA reads as TGTTCCAGCAGCTCGGCCGTTAATCCGATGAGTGAGCAGTTCTTC. Translation gives CSSSSAVNPMSEQFF.

At least ten counts were recorded for this clonotype. V gene TRBV12-3 or TRBV12-4 combines with J gene TRBJ2-1; perhaps TRBD2 as D (6 bases). The V end was cut by 6 bases, the J end by 6 bases, with 15 bases between. The CDR3 loop spans 14 amino acids. CDR3 amino acids: CASSTPGTFNEQFF. CDR3 nucleotide sequence: TGTGCCAGCAGCACGCCCGGGACTTTCAATGAGCAGTTCTTC.

This chain connects TRBV5-4 to TRBJ2-1; perhaps D is TRBD1 or TRBD2 (5 bases each). Germline V gene sequence: CDR1 SGHNT, CDR2 YYREEE (reference sequence). V shed 0 bases and J shed 2 bases, with 33 bases lying between them. CDR3 length: 23 residues. CDR3 DNA sequence: TGTGCCAGCAGCTTGGGGCTCTCTGGTACGGGACCCAAAACGTCGATGACCTACAATGAGCAGTTCTTC. This translates into CASSLGLSGTGPKTSMTYNEQFF.

The table lists this clonotype with many counts. The CDR3 loop reads CASSLETINNEQFF. Here the CDR3 DNA reads TGTGCCAGCAGCTTAGAGACCATAAACAATGAGCAGTTCTTC. This rearrangement joins TRBV7-3 to TRBJ2-1; D is undetermined. Trimming took off 2 bases at V and 5 bases at J, with 10 bases between the two ends. CDR3 length: 14 residues. The V gene's germline CDR1 is SGHTA and CDR2 FQGTGA.

This clonotype was counted ten times or more. The CDR3 region has the DNA TGCAGCGCTGGACAGGGCTACAATGAGCAGTTCTTC. Translating it yields CSAGQGYNEQFF. The V call is TRBV29-1, the J call TRBJ2-1, with 8 bases lining up with TRBD1. The germline V gene encodes CDR1 SQVTM and CDR2 ANQGSEA. The CDR3 runs to 12 residues. V was clipped by 7 bases and J by 3 bases; unmatched bases: 2.

There are many counts of this clonotype. This sequence joins TRBV9 and TRBJ2-1, with D possibly being TRBD2 (5 bases). Trimming cost V 1 base and J 1 base, with 12 bases left between them. Germline CDR1 is SGDLS and CDR2 is YYNGEE. The CDR3 is 16 amino acids. CDR3 bases: TGTGCCAGCAGCGTACGGGTAGGGAGTTCCTACAATGAGCAGTTCTTC. Translation gives CASSVRVGSSYNEQFF.

The V gene is TRBV30, the J gene TRBJ2-7; the D gene is possibly TRBD1 (6 bases). This CDR3 is 15 amino acids long. The germline CDR1 and CDR2 sequences are GTSNPN and SVGIG (reference sequence). Trimming took off 0 bases at V and 6 bases at J, with 18 bases between the two ends. The CDR3: CAWSVLGRGASEQYF. In DNA, the CDR3 is TGTGCCTGGAGTGTACTAGGCAGGGGAGCTTCCGAGCAGTACTTC. The full variable domain, with the rest looked up from reference TRBV30 and TRBJ2-7, is SQTIHQWPATLVQPVGSPLSLECTVEGTSNPNLYWYRQAAGRGLQLLFYSVGIGQISSEVPQNLSASRPQDRQFILSSKKLLLSDSGFYLCAWSVLGRGASEQYFGPGTRLTVT.

This clonotype is termed medium-sized (0.01 to 0.1%). The rearrangement joins TRBV6-4 to TRBJ2-3, with a possible D match to TRBD2 (5 bases). V was trimmed by 0 bases and J by 5 bases, leaving 12 bases between them. The germline V gene has CDR1 MRHNA and CDR2 SNTAGT. The CDR3 runs 15 residues. The DNA of the CDR3 is TGTGCCAGCAGTGACTCAGCCAGTGAGGGAGATACGCAGTATTTT. Translation gives CASSDSASEGDTQYF.

The sample holds many counts of this clonotype. The rearrangement joins TRBV12-3 or TRBV12-4 to TRBJ1-1; unclear D gene. V lost 7 bases, J lost 1 base, and 10 bases lay in between. The CDR3 covers 13 residues. The CDR3 sequence: CASTLRSNTEAFF. CDR3 nucleotides: TGTGCCAGCACGCTCAGATCGAACACTGAAGCTTTCTTT.

At least ten counts were recorded for this clonotype. This chain uses TRBV29-1 with TRBJ2-5, with D unresolved. The ends were cut back, 6 bases at V and 5 bases at J, with 10 bases in the middle. Germline CDR1 and CDR2: SQVTM and ANQGSEA. The CDR3 has 11 residues. CDR3 sequence (DNA): TGCAGCGTGGCAGAGGCGGAGACCCAGTACTTC. Translated: CSVAEAETQYF.

This clonotype has at least ten counts. The chain joins TRBV9 to TRBJ2-1; 16 nucleotides line up with TRBD2. The length of the CDR3 is 15 residues. CDR1 is SGDLS, CDR2 YYNGEE, per germline. J lost 7 bases, V lost 3 bases, and 1 base had no gene match. The CDR3 DNA is TGTGCCAGCAGCGCGGGACTAGCGGGAGGGAATGAGCAGTTCTTC. Translating gives CASSAGLAGGNEQFF. Full variable domain (outside the CDR3, taken from reference TRBV9 and TRBJ2-1): DSGVTQTPKHLITATGQRVTLRCSPRSGDLSVYWYQQSLDQGLQFLIQYYNGEERAKGNILERFSAQQFPDLHSELNLSSLELGDSALYFCASSAGLAGGNEQFFGPGTRLTVL.

In its sample, this clonotype was seen a few times. V is TRBV29-1 and J is TRBJ2-3, with D uncertain. The V gene's germline CDR1 is SQVTM and CDR2 ANQGSEA. The CDR3 extends over 13 amino acids. V was clipped by 4 bases and J by 4 bases, with 12 bases between them. CDR3 protein: CSVALLSSDTQYF. CDR3 in DNA: TGCAGCGTTGCGCTTCTCAGTTCAGATACGCAGTATTTT.

This clonotype was detected ten times or more. The chain couples TRBV7-9 to TRBJ2-6; the D is unclear. This CDR3 contains 19 residues. Germline CDR1 and CDR2: SEHNR and FQNEAQ (reference sequence). Between the trimmed V and J ends, which lost 6 bases and 0 bases, there was a span of 21 bases. The CDR3, as DNA: TGTGCCAGCAGTTATATTGGGCCTGCAGAGAGCTCTGGGGCCAACGTCCTGACTTTC. This gives the protein CASSYIGPAESSGANVLTF.

This clonotype was seen many times. V usage is TRBV7-2 and J usage is TRBJ2-7, with 10 bases identical to TRBD1. Germline CDR1 reads SGHTA; CDR2 reads FQGNSA. The junction had 3 bases not matched to a gene; V was cut back by 3 bases and J by 4 bases. The CDR3 sequence is 14 residues long. CDR3 protein: CASSFRQGAYEQYF. The CDR3 nucleotides are TGTGCCAGCAGCTTCCGACAGGGGGCTTACGAGCAGTACTTC.

This clonotype was detected ten times or more. The chain recombines TRBV20-1 with TRBJ2-3; D remains ambiguous. The V gene lost 2 bases and the J gene lost 2 bases, with 8 bases spanning the gap. This CDR3 is 13 amino acids long. Germline V gene lookup returns CDR1 DFQATT and CDR2 SNEGSKA (reference sequence). The CDR3 sequence: CSARQENTDTQYF. The CDR3 coding sequence is TGCAGTGCTAGACAGGAGAACACAGATACGCAGTATTTT.